This TCR beta chain was sequenced in a study of blood T cell repertoires in COVID-19. Study-wide context: Collection of acute and convalescent COVID-19 samples took place in the United States, Italy and Spain. T cells, B-cell-depleted T cells, or PBMCs provided the cDNA or gDNA that served as material.

With 3 bases removed from V and 1 base from J, the gap between germline ends came to 13 bases. Germline CDR1 and CDR2: SGHNT and YYREEE (reference sequence). The CDR3 consists of 15 residues. In the original processing: Estimated nucleated cell counts came from reference gene primer amplification. Using immunoSEQ multiplex PCR, the repertoire was profiled, and TCRdb retains in-frame clones only, with some absent. V and J calls and clone size come straight from that table; D and trimming were deduced from the DNA. This sample carries 250,000 to 300,000 clones, approximately 85% of them seen once, and the ten largest clones take 9.5% to 12%.

The sequencing input was peripheral blood. The chain is built from TRBV5-4 and TRBJ2-5, with D perhaps TRBD1 (7 bases). This TCR was recovered from a woman in her sixties or seventies with acute or convalescent COVID-19. Here the CDR3 reads CASSSTQGGQETQYF. CDR3 DNA: TGTGCCAGCAGCTCAACCCAGGGGGGCCAAGAGACCCAGTACTTC.